The text below deals with one TCR beta chain. This clonotype occurred many times. The antigen it recognizes is unknown. Per-base quality was not reported, and no clone a single base away is much larger than it. These reads were obtained on an Illumina HiSeq 1500. TCRdb ran its own pipeline on the public reads, namely fastp trimming at Q25 and MiXCR clone calling, and kept in-frame beta chains. Rows are unified per CDR3 protein, each entry keeping the most common DNA and genes. Across this sample there are 500,000 to 600,000 distinct CDR3 sequences, with 15% to 20% seen only once. The ten most abundant clones make up approximately 24% of the sample. The CDR3 contains 16 residues, cysteine and phenylalanine counted. The DNA shown is the 48-base CDR3, in frame from base 1. After removal of 5 bases from V and 4 bases from J, the junction retains 5 bases not matched to a gene. Sequences SGHVS (CDR1) and FNYEAQ (CDR2) are obtained from the germline V gene.

The data are from a study of T cell repertoires in cytomegalovirus infection (dated by TCRdb to the late 2010s). Background for the entire study: Donor HLA type was relevant to the analysis, as public TCR beta signatures indicated carriage of CMV infection together with the matching HLA type.

Study-wide findings and limitations: The ex vivo response was dominated by HLA-C-restricted CMV-specific TCR beta clonotypes, which also provided the single most frequent clonotype in two of eight donors. Carriers of CMV infection plus the relevant HLA type were discriminated by the cumulative frequency of public TCR beta family members in the study cohort and in an independent approximately 360-donor cohort.

The V gene is TRBV7-6 and the J gene is TRBJ2-1; 13 central bases correspond to TRBD2. The TCR originated in a human donor in good health (CMV status not recorded). Some clones in this sample may be carry-over from other donors' samples. The sequenced material came from CD8+ T cells from PBMCs. This receptor has the CDR3 CASSGTSGVGYNEQFF. The DNA reads TGTGCCAGCAGCGGGACTAGCGGGGTAGGTTACAATGAGCAGTTCTTC. The full variable domain, completed from the reference TRBV7-6 and TRBJ2-1 proteins outside the CDR3, reads GAGVSQSPRYKVTKRGQDVALRCDPISGHVSLYWYRQALGQGPEFLTYFNYEAQQDKSGLPNDRFSAERPEGSISTLTIQRTEQRDSAMYRCASSGTSGVGYNEQFFGPGTRLTVL.